This T cell receptor beta chain was found in a study of graft-versus-host responses after intestinal transplantation. Germline loops: CDR1 MNHNS, CDR2 SASEGT. J was trimmed by 5 bases and V by 5 bases; bases with no gene match: 3. This CDR3 contains 14 residues. A remark on this clone: Its antigen is still unknown. The same CDR3 also results from other DNA sequences found in this sample.

Generated by immunoSEQ multiplex PCR, the TCRdb table keeps only in-frame clones and is missing some. The repertoire holds about 90,000 clones, 85% to 95% seen once, with approximately 0.32% in the top ten. The TCR was taken from a human donor who was the organ donor for an intestinal transplant. The J gene is TRBJ1-5, the V gene TRBV6-1; TRBD1 matches 10 bases. The sequenced sample was unstimulated CD4+ T cells sorted from spleen or lymph node cells, obtained before transplant. In nucleotides, the CDR3 is TGTGCCAGCAGTCGGACAGGGGGGGATCAGCCCCAGCATTTT. This sequence encodes CASSRTGGDQPQHF.